This T cell receptor beta chain was captured in a study of regulatory T cells in long-lasting Graves disease. Whole-study results and caveats: Among the persistent patients, 2,500 to 3,000 public clonotypes were shared, more than the 950 to 1,000 shared among new patients. There were preferences for TRBV28, TRBJ1-2 and TRBJ2-5 in persistent disease. TCR diversity was lower in persistent than newly diagnosed Graves' disease.

Building the TCR beta libraries relied on iRepertoire HTBI primers, and CDR3 regions underwent Arm-PCR. TCRdb re-analysed the multiplex PCR reads in MiXCR, keeping a single row per CDR3 protein. The table has 250,000 or so distinct CDR3 sequences, 20% to 25% seen once. Indicated time point: newly diagnosed GD, antithyroid drugs for less than 3 months. Isolated PBMC RNA provided the starting material for the TCR library. This clonotype was seen at least ten times. Its target is unknown. The junction had 7 bases not matched to a gene; V was cut back by 5 bases and J by 8 bases. This CDR3 region has 15 residues.

The genes are TRBV12-3 or TRBV12-4 and TRBJ2-1, with 12 positions matching TRBD2. This sample comprised peripheral blood mononuclear cells (PBMCs), obtained at new diagnosis, from a patient treated with antithyroid drugs. The source of this sequence is a female donor with Graves disease. In DNA form, the CDR3 reads TGTGCCAGCAGTCAAAGACTAGCGGGAGTGTATGAGCAGTTCTTC. Translating it yields CASSQRLAGVYEQFF.